This TCR beta chain was captured by sequencing in a study of blood T cell repertoires in COVID-19. Study-level information: Spain, Italy and the United States supplied samples that represented acute and convalescent COVID-19. The analysed material was cDNA or gDNA that came from T cells, B-cell-depleted T cells, or PBMCs.

V trimming: 0 bases; J trimming: 3 bases; junction bases outside the gene matches: 6. The CDR3 consists of 16 residues. CDR1 is LNHNV and CDR2 is YYDKDF in the germline V gene (reference sequence). Original methodology: Scientists estimated how many nucleated cells there were by amplifying reference gene primers. Sequencing used immunoSEQ multiplex PCR; TCRdb keeps in-frame clones, though not all of them. That table supplies the V and J calls and clone size; D and trimming were determined from the DNA. The sample holds fewer than 400,000 clones; 85% are singletons and the top ten take about 3.6%. The sequence derives from a woman aged 18-30 years with acute or convalescent COVID-19. The chain employs TRBV15 and TRBJ2-7; 9 nucleotides align to TRBD2. The material sequenced was peripheral blood. Here the CDR3 reads CATSRDLERGVYEQYF. The CDR3 nucleotides are TGTGCCACCAGCAGAGATCTCGAGCGGGGGGTCTACGAGCAGTACTTC.